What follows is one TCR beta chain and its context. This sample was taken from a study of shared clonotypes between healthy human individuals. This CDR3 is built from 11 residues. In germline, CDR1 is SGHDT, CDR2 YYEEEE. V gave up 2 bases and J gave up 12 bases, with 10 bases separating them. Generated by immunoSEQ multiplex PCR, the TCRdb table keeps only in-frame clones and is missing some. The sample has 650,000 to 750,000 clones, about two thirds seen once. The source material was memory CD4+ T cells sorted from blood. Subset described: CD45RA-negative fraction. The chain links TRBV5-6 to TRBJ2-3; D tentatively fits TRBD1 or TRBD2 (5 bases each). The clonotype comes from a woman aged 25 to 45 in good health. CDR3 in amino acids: CASSLGAGQYF. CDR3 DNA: TGTGCCAGCAGCTTAGGGGCGGGCCAGTATTTT.